This T cell receptor beta chain was identified in a study of T cell responses to AZD1222 COVID-19 vaccine. Sequenced by immunoSEQ multiplex PCR; TCRdb stores in-frame clones only, minus some. Among about 180,000 clones listed, 85% to 95% were seen once. General study findings and limits: Repertoire collection took place solely once the T cell response had peaked. Increased Spike-specific TCR breadth and depth were observed after two AZD1222 doses. Among the donors, most were white British and more were female, and clonal diversity was possibly underestimated. Vaccine-associated CD4 TCRs spanned spike, dominant at 160-218 and 743-854.

A remark on this clone: What it binds is unknown.

This CDR3 comprises 14 residues. CDR1 and CDR2 from the germline V gene are SGDLS and YYNGEE. V lost 3 bases and J lost 9, with 17 bases in between. The sample consisted of peripheral blood, taken 28 days after the second dose of the MenACWY control vaccine. This TCR was recovered from an adult who received the MenACWY meningococcal vaccine as a control. The rearrangement joins TRBV9 to TRBJ2-3; D perhaps matches TRBD1 (6 bases). The CDR3 region is CASSANTGTNTQYF. The DNA for the CDR3 is TGTGCCAGCAGCGCTAATACCGGGACAAACACGCAGTATTTT.